The clone carrying this T cell receptor beta chain was counted ten times or more. These data come from a study of T-cell reconstitution after alpha-beta-depleted transplantation in children. Library preparation (for TCRbeta) was performed with unique molecular identifiers. TCRdb called the PCR reads again in MiXCR, with one record for every CDR3 protein. The sample has roughly 200,000 distinct CDR3 sequences, around 7% seen once. This CDR3 is built from 16 residues. Per the germline V gene, CDR1 is KGHDR and CDR2 is SFDVKD. With 3 bases clipped from V and 6 bases from J, the junction kept 7 bases outside the gene matches.

Material: PBMCs from the stem cell graft donor, obtained from the stem cell graft. The sequence was obtained from a human donor who donated a stem cell graft to a child with Wiskott-Aldrich syndrome. This chain connects TRBV24-1 to TRBJ2-1; TRBD2 matches 10 bases. The CDR3 here is CATSDPSGSLSNEQFF. CDR3 bases: TGTGCCACCAGTGATCCTAGCGGGAGTTTGAGCAATGAGCAGTTCTTC.